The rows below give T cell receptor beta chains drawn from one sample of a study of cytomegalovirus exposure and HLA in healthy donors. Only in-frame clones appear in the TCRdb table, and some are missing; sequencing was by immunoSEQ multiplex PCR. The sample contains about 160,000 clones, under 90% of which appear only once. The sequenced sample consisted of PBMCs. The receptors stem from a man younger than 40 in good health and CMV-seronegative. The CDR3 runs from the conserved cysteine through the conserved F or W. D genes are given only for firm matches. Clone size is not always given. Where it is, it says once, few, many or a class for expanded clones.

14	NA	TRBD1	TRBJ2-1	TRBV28	TGTGCCAGCAGTACACAGGGGGCCTACAATGAGCAGTTCTTC	CASSTQGAYNEQFF
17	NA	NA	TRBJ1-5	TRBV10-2	TGCGCCAGCAGTGACGGCAGGGGCATGGGCGTAGGTCAGCCCCAGCATTTT	CASSDGRGMGVGQPQHF
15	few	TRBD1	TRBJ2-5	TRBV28	TGTGCCAGCAGTTTGCGACAGGGGCTAAGAGAGACCCAGTACTTC	CASSLRQGLRETQYF
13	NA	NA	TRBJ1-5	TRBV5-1	TGCGCCAGCAGCCGGGACACCGATCAGCCCCAGCATTTT	CASSRDTDQPQHF
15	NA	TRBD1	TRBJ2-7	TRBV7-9	TGTTCCAGCAGCTTAGCGCAAGGACAGGGCGGGGAGCAGTACTTC	CSSSLAQGQGGEQYF
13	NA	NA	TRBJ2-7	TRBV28	TGTGCCAGCAGTCTACTGGGGGGATACGAGCAGTACTTC	CASSLLGGYEQYF
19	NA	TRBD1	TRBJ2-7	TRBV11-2	TGTGCCAGCAGCTTAGTAAAGTTTAGTAGGACAGGGCTTTCCTACGAGCAGTACTTC	CASSLVKFSRTGLSYEQYF
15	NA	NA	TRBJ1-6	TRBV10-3	TGTGCCATCAGTGAGCCACAAAGGGGGAATTCACCCCTCCACTTT	CAISEPQRGNSPLHF
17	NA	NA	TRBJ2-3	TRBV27	TGTGCCAGCAGTTTAAAGGGCCGGGGGGCTAGCACAGATACGCAGTATTTT	CASSLKGRGASTDTQYF
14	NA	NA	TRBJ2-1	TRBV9	TGTGCCAGCAGCGTAGCGGGAGCCTACAATGAGCAGTTCTTC	CASSVAGAYNEQFF
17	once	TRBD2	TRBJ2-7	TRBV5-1	TGCGCCAGCAGCTTCTGGGCGGGAGCGGCCAGCTCCTACGAGCAGTACTTC	CASSFWAGAASSYEQYF
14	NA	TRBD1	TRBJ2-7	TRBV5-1	TGCGCCAGCAGCCCGGGACAGGGTTTCTACGAGCAGTACTTC	CASSPGQGFYEQYF
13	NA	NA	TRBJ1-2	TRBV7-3	TGTGCCAGCAGCTTAACAGGACTGGGGGGCTACACCTTC	CASSLTGLGGYTF
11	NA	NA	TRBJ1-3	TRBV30	TGTGCCTGGAGTTCAGGAAACACCATATATTTT	CAWSSGNTIYF
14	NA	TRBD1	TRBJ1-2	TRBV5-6	TGTGCCAGCAGCATGACAGGGCCTGGGGATGGCTACACCTTC	CASSMTGPGDGYTF
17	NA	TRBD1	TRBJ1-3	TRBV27	TGTGCCAGCAGTTTATCGGGACAGGGAATGTGGGGCAACACCATATATTTT	CASSLSGQGMWGNTIYF
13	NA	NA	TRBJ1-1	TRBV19	TGTGCCAGTAGTAAAACAAGGAACACTGAAGCTTTCTTT	CASSKTRNTEAFF
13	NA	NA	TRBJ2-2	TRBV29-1	TGCAGCGTTCGGGGGATCAACACCGGGGAGCTGTTTTTT	CSVRGINTGELFF
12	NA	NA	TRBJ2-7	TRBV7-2	TGTGCCAGCAGCTTTCGTAGTGATGTGCAGTACTTC	CASSFRSDVQYF
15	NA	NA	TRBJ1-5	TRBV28	TGTGCCAGCAGTTTATTGTCCGGGAGCAATCAGCCCCAGCATTTT	CASSLLSGSNQPQHF
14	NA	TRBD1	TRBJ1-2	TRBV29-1	TGCAGCGTTGAAGACAGGGACAGGGACTATGGCTACACCTTC	CSVEDRDRDYGYTF
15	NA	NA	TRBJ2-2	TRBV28	TGTGCCAGCCTAGCGTCAGGGGGATACACCGGGGAGCTGTTTTTT	CASLASGGYTGELFF
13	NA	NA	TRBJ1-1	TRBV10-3	TGTGCCAGCGAGGACAGCCGAATGACTGAAGCTTTCTTT	CASEDSRMTEAFF
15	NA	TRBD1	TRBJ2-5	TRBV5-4	TGTGCCAGCAGGCCCGGGACAGGCCGTCAAGAGACCCAGTACTTC	CASRPGTGRQETQYF
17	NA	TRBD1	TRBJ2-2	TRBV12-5	TGTGCTAGTGGCCTCACCCCGGGACAGGGGGTTATTAGGGAGCTGTTTTTT	CASGLTPGQGVIRELFF